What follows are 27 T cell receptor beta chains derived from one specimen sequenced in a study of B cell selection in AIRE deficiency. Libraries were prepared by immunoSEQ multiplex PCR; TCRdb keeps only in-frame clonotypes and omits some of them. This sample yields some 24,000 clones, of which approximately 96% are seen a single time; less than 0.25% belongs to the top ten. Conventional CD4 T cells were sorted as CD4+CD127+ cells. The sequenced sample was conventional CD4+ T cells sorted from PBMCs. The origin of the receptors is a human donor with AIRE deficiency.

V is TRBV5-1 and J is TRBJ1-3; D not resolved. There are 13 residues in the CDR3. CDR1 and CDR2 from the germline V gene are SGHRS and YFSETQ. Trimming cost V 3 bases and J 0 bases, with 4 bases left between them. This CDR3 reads CASSSDSGNTIYF. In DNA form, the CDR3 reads TGCGCCAGCAGCTCGGACTCTGGAAACACCATATATTTT.

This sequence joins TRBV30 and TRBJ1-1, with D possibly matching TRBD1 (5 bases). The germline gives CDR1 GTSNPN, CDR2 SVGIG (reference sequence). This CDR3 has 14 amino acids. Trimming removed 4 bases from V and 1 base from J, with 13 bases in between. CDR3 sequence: CAWKVGTSNTEAFF. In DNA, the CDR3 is TGTGCCTGGAAGGTCGGGACTTCGAACACTGAAGCTTTCTTT.

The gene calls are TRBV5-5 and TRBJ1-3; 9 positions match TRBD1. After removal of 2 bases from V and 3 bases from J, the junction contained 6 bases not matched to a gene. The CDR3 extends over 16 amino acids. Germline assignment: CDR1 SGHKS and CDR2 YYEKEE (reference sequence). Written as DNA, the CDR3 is TGTGCCAGCAGCTTAGTGGGACAGGGATTTGGAAACACCATATATTTT. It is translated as CASSLVGQGFGNTIYF. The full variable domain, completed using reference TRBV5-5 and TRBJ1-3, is DAGVTQSPTHLIKTRGQQVTLRCSPISGHKSVSWYQQVLGQGPQFIFQYYEKEERGRGNFPDRFSARQFPNYSSELNVNALLLGDSALYLCASSLVGQGFGNTIYFGEGSWLTVV.

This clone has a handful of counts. The CDR3, as DNA: TGCGCCAGCAGCAAGGGAACGGATAGCAATCAGCCCCAGCATTTT. This codes for CASSKGTDSNQPQHF. This chain joins TRBV5-1 and TRBJ1-5; D not resolved. V was cut by 4 bases and J by 0 bases, with 11 bases left in between. This CDR3 region has 15 residues. Germline V gene lookup returns CDR1 SGHRS and CDR2 YFSETQ.

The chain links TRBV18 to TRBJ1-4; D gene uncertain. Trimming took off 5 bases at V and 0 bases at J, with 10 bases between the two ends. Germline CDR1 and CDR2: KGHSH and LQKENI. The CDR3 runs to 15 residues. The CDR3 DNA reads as TGTGCCAGCTCATCTTTACGAACAACTAATGAAAAACTGTTTTTT. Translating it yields CASSSLRTTNEKLFF. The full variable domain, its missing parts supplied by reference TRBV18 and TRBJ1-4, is NAGVMQNPRHLVRRRGQEARLRCSPMKGHSHVYWYRQLPEEGLKFMVYLQKENIIDESGMPKERFSAEFPKEGPSILRIQQVVRGDSAAYFCASSSLRTTNEKLFFGSGTQLSVL.

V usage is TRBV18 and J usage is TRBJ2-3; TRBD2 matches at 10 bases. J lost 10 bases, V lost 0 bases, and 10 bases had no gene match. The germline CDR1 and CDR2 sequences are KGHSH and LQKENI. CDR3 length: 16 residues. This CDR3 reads CASSPPKVAGTSAQYF. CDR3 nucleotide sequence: TGTGCCAGCTCACCACCGAAAGTTGCCGGGACTAGCGCGCAGTATTTT.

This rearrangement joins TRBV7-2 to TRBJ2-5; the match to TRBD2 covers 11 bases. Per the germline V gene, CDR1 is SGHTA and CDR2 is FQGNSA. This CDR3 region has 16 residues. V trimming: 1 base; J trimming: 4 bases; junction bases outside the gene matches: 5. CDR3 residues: CASSLGSGRGGETQYF. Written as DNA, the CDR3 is TGTGCCAGCAGCTTAGGTAGCGGGAGGGGTGGAGAGACCCAGTACTTC.

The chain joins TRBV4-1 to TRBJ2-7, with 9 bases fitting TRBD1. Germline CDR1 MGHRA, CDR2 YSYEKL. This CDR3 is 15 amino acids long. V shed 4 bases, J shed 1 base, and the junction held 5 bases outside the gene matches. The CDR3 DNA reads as TGCGCCAGCAGCCTTTGGGACAGGGAATCCTACGAGCAGTACTTC. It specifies CASSLWDRESYEQYF.

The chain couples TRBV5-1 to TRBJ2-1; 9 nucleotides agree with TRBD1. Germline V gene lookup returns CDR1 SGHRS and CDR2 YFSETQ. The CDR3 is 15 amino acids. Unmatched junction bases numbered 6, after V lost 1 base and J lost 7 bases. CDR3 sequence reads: CASSLPGTGPNEQFF. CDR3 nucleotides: TGCGCCAGCAGCTTGCCCGGGACAGGGCCAAATGAGCAGTTCTTC.

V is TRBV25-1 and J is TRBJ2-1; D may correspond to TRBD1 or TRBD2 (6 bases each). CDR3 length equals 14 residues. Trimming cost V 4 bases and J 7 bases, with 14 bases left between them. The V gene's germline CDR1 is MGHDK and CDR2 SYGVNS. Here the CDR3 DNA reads TGTGCCAGCAGTGTCCACAGGGACTTGAATGAGCAGTTCTTC. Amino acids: CASSVHRDLNEQFF.

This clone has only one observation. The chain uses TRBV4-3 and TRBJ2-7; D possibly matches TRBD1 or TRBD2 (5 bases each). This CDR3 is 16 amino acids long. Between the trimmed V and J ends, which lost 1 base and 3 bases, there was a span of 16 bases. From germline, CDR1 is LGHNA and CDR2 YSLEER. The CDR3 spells CASSQGGMRDYYEQYF. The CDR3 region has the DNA TGCGCCAGCAGCCAAGGGGGGATGAGGGATTACTACGAGCAGTACTTC.

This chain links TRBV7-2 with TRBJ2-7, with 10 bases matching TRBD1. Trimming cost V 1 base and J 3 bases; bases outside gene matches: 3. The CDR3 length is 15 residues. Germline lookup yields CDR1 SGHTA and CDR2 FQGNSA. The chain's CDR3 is CASSLVGTGVYEQYF. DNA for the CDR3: TGTGCCAGCAGCTTAGTGGGGACAGGGGTCTACGAGCAGTACTTC.

For the CDR3, the DNA is TGTGCCAGCAGGCCGGCGGATCGAGTATACGAGCAGTACTTC. The encoded protein is CASRPADRVYEQYF. The V and J genes are TRBV27 and TRBJ2-7; D ambiguous. CDR1 is MNHEY, CDR2 SMNVEV, per germline (reference sequence). Trimming pared 6 bases from V and 4 bases from J, leaving 16 bases between. This CDR3 comprises 14 residues.

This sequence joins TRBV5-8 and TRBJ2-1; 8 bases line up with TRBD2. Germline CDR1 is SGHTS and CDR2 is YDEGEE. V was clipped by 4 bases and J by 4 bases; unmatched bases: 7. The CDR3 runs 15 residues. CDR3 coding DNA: TGTGCCAGCAGCCCCCGACTAGCGCATTACAATGAGCAGTTCTTC. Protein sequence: CASSPRLAHYNEQFF.

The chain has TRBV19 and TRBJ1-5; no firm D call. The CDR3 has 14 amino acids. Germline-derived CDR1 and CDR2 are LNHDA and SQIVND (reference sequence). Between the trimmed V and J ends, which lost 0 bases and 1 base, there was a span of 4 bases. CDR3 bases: TGTGCCAGTAGTATAGAAGGGAGCAATCAGCCCCAGCATTTT. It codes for CASSIEGSNQPQHF.

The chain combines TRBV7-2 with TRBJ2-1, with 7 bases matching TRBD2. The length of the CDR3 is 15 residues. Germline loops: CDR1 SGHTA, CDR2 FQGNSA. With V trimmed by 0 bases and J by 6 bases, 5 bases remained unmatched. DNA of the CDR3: TGTGCCAGCAGCTTAGCGGCTAGCGGAGGCAATGAGCAGTTCTTC. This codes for CASSLAASGGNEQFF.

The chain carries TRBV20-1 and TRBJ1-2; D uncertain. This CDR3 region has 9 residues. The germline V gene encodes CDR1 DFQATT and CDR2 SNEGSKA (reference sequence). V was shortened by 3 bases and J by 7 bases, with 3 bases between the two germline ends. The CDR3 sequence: CSASSGYTF. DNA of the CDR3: TGCAGTGCTAGTTCTGGCTACACCTTC.

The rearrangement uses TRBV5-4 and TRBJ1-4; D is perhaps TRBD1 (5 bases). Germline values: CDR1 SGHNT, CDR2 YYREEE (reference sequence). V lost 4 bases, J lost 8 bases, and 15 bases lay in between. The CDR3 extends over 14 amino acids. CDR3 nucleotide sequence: TGTGCCAGCAGCCAGGACCCCTGGGGCGAAAAACTGTTTTTT. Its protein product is CASSQDPWGEKLFF.

The CDR3 DNA is TGTGCCAGTAGTATAGTCGGGGGGGACAATGAGCAGTTCTTC. Translating gives CASSIVGGDNEQFF. The chain uses TRBV19 and TRBJ2-1; 8 nucleotides match TRBD2. Germline V gives CDR1 LNHDA, CDR2 SQIVND (reference sequence). The V and J ends lost 1 base and 5 bases, in that order; junction bases with no gene match: 1. The CDR3 is made up of 14 amino acids.

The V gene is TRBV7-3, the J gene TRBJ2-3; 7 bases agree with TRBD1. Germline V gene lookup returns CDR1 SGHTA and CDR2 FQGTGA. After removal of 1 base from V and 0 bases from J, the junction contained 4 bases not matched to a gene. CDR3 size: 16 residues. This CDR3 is CASSLNPGGSTDTQYF. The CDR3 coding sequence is TGTGCCAGCAGCTTAAATCCAGGGGGTAGCACAGATACGCAGTATTTT.

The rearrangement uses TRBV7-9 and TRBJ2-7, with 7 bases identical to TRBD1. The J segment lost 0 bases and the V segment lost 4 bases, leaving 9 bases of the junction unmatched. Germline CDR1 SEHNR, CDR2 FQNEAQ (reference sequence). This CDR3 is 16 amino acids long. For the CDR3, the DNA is TGTGCCAGCAGCTACCCCGGCGCAGGGGGCTCCTACGAGCAGTACTTC. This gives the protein CASSYPGAGGSYEQYF.

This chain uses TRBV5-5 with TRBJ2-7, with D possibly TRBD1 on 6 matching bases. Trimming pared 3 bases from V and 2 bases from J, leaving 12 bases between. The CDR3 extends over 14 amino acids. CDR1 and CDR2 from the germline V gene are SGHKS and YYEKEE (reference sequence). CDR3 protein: CASSSGQPPYEQYF. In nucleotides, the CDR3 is TGTGCCAGCAGCTCCGGACAGCCCCCCTACGAGCAGTACTTC. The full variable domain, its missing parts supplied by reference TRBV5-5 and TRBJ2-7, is DAGVTQSPTHLIKTRGQQVTLRCSPISGHKSVSWYQQVLGQGPQFIFQYYEKEERGRGNFPDRFSARQFPNYSSELNVNALLLGDSALYLCASSSGQPPYEQYFGPGTRLTVT.

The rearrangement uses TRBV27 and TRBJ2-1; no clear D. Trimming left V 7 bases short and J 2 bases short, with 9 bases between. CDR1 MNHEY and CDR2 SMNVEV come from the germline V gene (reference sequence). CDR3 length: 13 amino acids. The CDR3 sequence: CASIKAPYNEQFF. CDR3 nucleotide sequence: TGTGCCAGCATCAAAGCCCCCTACAATGAGCAGTTCTTC.

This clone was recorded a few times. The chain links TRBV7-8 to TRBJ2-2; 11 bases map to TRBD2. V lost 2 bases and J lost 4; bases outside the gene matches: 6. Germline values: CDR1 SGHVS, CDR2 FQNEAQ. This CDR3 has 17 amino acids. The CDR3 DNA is TGTGCCAGCAGCTTACTAATAGCGGGAGGGCGCACCGGGGAGCTGTTTTTT. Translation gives CASSLLIAGGRTGELFF.

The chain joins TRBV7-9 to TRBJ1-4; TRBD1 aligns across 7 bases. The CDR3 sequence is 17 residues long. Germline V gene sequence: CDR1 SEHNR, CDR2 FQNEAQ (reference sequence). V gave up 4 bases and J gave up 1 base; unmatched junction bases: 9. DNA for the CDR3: TGTGCCAGCAGCTCCACTACAGGGGTTCGAACTAATGAAAAACTGTTTTTT. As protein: CASSSTTGVRTNEKLFF.

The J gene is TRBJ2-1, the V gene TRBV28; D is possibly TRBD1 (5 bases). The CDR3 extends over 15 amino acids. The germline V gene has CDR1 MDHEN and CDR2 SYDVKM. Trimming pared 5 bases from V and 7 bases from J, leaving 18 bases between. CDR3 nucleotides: TGTGCCAGCAGTCCTCCCCGACAGTACTTAAATGAGCAGTTCTTC. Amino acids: CASSPPRQYLNEQFF.

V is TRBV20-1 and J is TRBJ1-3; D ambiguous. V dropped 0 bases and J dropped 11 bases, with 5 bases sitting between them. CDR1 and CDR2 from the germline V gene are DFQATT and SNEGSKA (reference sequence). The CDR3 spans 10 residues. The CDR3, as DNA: TGCAGTGCTAGAGAGAAATCCATATATTTT. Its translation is CSAREKSIYF.